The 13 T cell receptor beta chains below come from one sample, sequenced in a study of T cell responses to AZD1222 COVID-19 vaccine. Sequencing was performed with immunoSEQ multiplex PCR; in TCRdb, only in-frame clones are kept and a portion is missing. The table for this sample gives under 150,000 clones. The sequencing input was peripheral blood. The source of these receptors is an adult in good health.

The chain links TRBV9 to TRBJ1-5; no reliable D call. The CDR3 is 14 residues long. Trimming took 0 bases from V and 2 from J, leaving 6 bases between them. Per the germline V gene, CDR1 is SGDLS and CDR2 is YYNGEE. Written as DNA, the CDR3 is TGTGCCAGCAGCGTAGATCTAGGCAATCAGCCCCAGCATTTT. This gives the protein CASSVDLGNQPQHF.

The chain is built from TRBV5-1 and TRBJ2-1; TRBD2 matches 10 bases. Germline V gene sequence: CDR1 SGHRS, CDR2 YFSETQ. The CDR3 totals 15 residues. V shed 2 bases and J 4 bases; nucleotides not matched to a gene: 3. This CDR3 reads CASSLLAGSYNEQFF. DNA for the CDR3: TGCGCCAGCAGCTTACTAGCGGGGTCTTACAATGAGCAGTTCTTC.

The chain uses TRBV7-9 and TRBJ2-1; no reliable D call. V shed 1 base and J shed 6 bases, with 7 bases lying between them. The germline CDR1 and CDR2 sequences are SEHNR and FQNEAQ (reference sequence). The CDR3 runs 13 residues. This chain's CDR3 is CASSLGTVNEQFF. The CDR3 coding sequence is TGTGCCAGCAGCTTAGGAACCGTCAATGAGCAGTTCTTC.

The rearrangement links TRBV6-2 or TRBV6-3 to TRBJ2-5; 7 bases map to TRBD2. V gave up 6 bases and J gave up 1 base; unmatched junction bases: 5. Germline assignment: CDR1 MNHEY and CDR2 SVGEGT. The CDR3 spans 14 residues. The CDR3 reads CASSLGGGQETQYF. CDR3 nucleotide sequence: TGTGCCAGCAGCCTTGGGGGGGGCCAAGAGACCCAGTACTTC.

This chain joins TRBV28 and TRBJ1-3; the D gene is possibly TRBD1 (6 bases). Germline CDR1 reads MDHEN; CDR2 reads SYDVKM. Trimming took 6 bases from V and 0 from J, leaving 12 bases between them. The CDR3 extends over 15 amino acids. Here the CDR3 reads CASSTLGGSGNTIYF. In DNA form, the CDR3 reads TGTGCCAGCAGCACTCTAGGGGGCTCTGGAAACACCATATATTTT.

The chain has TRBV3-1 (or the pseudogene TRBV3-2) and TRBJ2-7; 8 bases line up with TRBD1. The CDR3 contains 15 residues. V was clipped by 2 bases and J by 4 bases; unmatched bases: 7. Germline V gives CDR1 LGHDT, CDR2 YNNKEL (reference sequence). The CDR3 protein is CASSQYPTGAYEQYF. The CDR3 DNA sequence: TGTGCCAGCAGCCAATACCCGACAGGGGCTTACGAGCAGTACTTC.

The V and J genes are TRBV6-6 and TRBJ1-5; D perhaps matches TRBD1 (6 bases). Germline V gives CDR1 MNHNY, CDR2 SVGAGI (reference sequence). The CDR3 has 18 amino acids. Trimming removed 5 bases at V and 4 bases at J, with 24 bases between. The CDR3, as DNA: TGTGCCAGCAGTCCCATCCCTTCTACAGGGAGGGGAAATCAGCCCCAGCATTTT. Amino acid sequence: CASSPIPSTGRGNQPQHF.

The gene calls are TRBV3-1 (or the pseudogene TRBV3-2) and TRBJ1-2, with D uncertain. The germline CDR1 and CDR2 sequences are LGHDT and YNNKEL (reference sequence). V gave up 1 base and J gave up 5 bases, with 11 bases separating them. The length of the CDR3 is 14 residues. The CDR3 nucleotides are TGTGCCAGCAGCCAAGTTTTAAGCTGGTATGGCTACACCTTC. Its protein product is CASSQVLSWYGYTF.

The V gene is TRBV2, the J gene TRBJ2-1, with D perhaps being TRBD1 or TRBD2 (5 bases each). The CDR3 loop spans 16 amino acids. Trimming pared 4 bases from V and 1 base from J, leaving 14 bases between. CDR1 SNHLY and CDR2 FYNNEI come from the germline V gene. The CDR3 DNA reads TGTGCCAGCAGTGGGGGGATAGTCAGGTCCTACAATGAGCAGTTCTTC. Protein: CASSGGIVRSYNEQFF.

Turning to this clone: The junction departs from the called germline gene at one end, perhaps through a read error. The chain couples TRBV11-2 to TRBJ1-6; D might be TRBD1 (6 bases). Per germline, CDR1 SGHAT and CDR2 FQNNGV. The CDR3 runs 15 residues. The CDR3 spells CASRLGTSDNSPLHF. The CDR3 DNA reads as TGTGCCAGCAGATTAGGGACATCGGATAATTCACCCCTCCACTTT.

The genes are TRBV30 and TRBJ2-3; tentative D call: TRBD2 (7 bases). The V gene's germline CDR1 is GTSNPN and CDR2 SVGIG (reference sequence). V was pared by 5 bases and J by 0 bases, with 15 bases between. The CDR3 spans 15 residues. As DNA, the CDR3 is TGTGCCTGGGGGGCGGGGGCGTATAGCACAGATACGCAGTATTTT. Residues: CAWGAGAYSTDTQYF. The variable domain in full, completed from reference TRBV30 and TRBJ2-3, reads SQTIHQWPATLVQPVGSPLSLECTVEGTSNPNLYWYRQAAGRGLQLLFYSVGIGQISSEVPQNLSASRPQDRQFILSSKKLLLSDSGFYLCAWGAGAYSTDTQYFGPGTRLTVL.

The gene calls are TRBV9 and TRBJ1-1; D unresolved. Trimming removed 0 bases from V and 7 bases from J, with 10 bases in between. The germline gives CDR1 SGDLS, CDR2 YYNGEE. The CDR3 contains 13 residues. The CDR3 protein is CASSVEGRDEAFF. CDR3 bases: TGTGCCAGCAGCGTAGAGGGCAGAGATGAAGCTTTCTTT. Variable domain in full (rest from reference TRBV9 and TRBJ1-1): DSGVTQTPKHLITATGQRVTLRCSPRSGDLSVYWYQQSLDQGLQFLIQYYNGEERAKGNILERFSAQQFPDLHSELNLSSLELGDSALYFCASSVEGRDEAFFGQGTRLTVV.

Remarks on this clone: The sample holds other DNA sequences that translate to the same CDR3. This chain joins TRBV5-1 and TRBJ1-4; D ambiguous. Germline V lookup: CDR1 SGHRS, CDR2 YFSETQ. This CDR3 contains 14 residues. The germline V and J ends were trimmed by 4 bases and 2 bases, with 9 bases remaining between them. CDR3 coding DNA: TGCGCCAGCAGCACGGGGAGGACTAATGAAAAACTGTTTTTT. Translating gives CASSTGRTNEKLFF.